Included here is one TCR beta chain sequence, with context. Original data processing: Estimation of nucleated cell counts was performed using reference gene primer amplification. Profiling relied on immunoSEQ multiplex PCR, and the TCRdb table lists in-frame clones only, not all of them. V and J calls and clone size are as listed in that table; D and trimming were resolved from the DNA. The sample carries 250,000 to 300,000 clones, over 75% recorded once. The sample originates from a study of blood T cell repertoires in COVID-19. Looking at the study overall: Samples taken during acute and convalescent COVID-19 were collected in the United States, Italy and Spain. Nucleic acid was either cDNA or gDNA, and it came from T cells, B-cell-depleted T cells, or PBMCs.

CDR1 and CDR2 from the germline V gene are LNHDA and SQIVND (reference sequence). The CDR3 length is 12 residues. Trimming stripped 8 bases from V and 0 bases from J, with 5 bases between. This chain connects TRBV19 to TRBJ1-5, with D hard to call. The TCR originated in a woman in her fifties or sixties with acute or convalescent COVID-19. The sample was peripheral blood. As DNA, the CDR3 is TGTGCCAGTTGTCATAGCAATCAGCCCCAGCATTTT. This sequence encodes CASCHSNQPQHF. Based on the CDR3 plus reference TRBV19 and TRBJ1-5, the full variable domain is DGGITQSPKYLFRKEGQNVTLSCEQNLNHDAMYWYRQDPGQGLRLIYYSQIVNDFQKGDIAEGYSVSREKKESFPLTVTSAQKNPTAFYLCASCHSNQPQHFGDGTRLSIL.